Listed below are T cell receptor beta chains from one sample, sequenced in a study of cytomegalovirus exposure and HLA in healthy donors. TCRdb's table, derived via immunoSEQ multiplex PCR, lists solely in-frame clones and lacks some. This sample's table has around 200,000 clones. The source material was PBMCs. The receptors were gathered from a girl aged 2 to 9 in good health and CMV-seropositive. CDR3s include the opening cysteine and the closing phenylalanine or tryptophan. The D gene is left open where the match is weak.

j_call,v_call,d_call,cdr3_nt,cdr3_aa
TRBJ2-2,TRBV19,TRBD1,TGTGCCAGCAACCACAGGGGCCTCTCCGGGGAGCTGTTTTTT,CASNHRGLSGELFF
TRBJ2-4,TRBV5-4,TRBD2,TGTGCCAGCAGCTTTCGGACTAGCCCAGACATTCAGTACTTC,CASSFRTSPDIQYF
TRBJ2-3,TRBV5-1,TRBD2,TGCGCCAGCAGCTTGGCCGGGACTAGAGAATCGGATACGCAGTATTTT,CASSLAGTRESDTQYF
TRBJ2-1,TRBV7-9,NA,TGTGCCAGCAGCTTAGAAGCCGGGACAAGAGATGAGCAGTTCTTC,CASSLEAGTRDEQFF
TRBJ2-7,TRBV28,TRBD1,TGTGCCAGCAGTTTGGTATCAGGGACAGGCTACGAGCAGTACTTC,CASSLVSGTGYEQYF
TRBJ2-4,TRBV11-2,NA,TGTGCCAGCAGCTTAGACCCGGGTGCGTCGATAGCCAAAAACATTCAGTACTTC,CASSLDPGASIAKNIQYF
TRBJ2-5,TRBV27,NA,TGTGCCAGCAGTTCCAAGTACGGAGAGACCCAGTACTTC,CASSSKYGETQYF
TRBJ2-5,TRBV28,TRBD2,TGTGCCAGCAGTTGGGGACTAGCGGGAGTTGAGACCCAGTACTTC,CASSWGLAGVETQYF
TRBJ2-7,TRBV6-1,TRBD1,TGTGCCAGCAGTGACCCCGGACAGGTTCTCTACGAGCAGTACTTC,CASSDPGQVLYEQYF
TRBJ2-3,TRBV5-6,TRBD2,TGTGCCAGCAGCTTTCTAGCGGGGCGAGACACAGATACGCAGTATTTT,CASSFLAGRDTDTQYF
TRBJ2-3,TRBV28,TRBD2,TGTGCCAGCAGTTCCACCCCCACCGGGACTAGCGTAGCAGATACGCAGTATTTT,CASSSTPTGTSVADTQYF
TRBJ2-3,TRBV5-1,NA,TGCGCCAGCAGCAATCGGACAGCCTCCTTAGGGGCAGATACGCAGTATTTT,CASSNRTASLGADTQYF
TRBJ2-3,TRBV27,TRBD2,TGTGCCAGCAGTTTATCCCCCCTAGCGGGATACCCCACAGATACGCAGTATTTT,CASSLSPLAGYPTDTQYF
TRBJ2-2,TRBV5-5,NA,TGTGCCAGCAGCTTGTGGCAGGGGAACACCGGGGAGCTGTTTTTT,CASSLWQGNTGELFF
TRBJ1-1,TRBV30,NA,TGTGCCTGGAGGGTGTGGGCCGACGCTGAAGCTTTCTTT,CAWRVWADAEAFF
TRBJ1-1,TRBV29-1,NA,TGCAGCGTTGGGACAGCCACTGAAGCTTTCTTT,CSVGTATEAFF
TRBJ1-2,TRBV29-1,TRBD1,TGCAGCGTTAGCGGACAGGGACTGTTTGGCTACACCTTC,CSVSGQGLFGYTF
TRBJ2-3,TRBV30,TRBD2,TGTGCCTGGAGTCCCCCTGGGACTAGTGAGGATACGCAGTATTTT,CAWSPPGTSEDTQYF
TRBJ1-5,TRBV5-6,TRBD1,TGTGCCAGCAGCTTCGGGACAGATAGCAATCAGCCCCAGCATTTT,CASSFGTDSNQPQHF
TRBJ2-1,TRBV5-4,TRBD1,TGTGCCAGCAGGTCCCTGCGGGGACAGGGAGAGTCGGGTGAGCAGTTCTTC,CASRSLRGQGESGEQFF
TRBJ2-1,TRBV5-8,TRBD2,TGTGCCAGCAGCATCCGTTTAGCGGGAGGGGATGAGCAGTTCTTC,CASSIRLAGGDEQFF
TRBJ2-7,TRBV11-2,TRBD1,TGTGCCAGCAGCCGGGGACAGACCTACGAGCAGTACTTC,CASSRGQTYEQYF
TRBJ2-7,TRBV11-2,TRBD2,TGTGCCAGCAGCTCAGTGGCGGGAGACGAGCAGTACTTC,CASSSVAGDEQYF
TRBJ1-5,TRBV21-1,NA,TGTGCCAGGATGGACAGACGTAGCAATCAGCCCCAGCATTTT,CARMDRRSNQPQHF
TRBJ2-1,TRBV2,TRBD2,TGTGCCAGCGGGGGACTAGCGGGAGTTGTGTCCTACAATGAGCAGTTCTTC,CASGGLAGVVSYNEQFF
TRBJ2-7,TRBV11-2,NA,TGTGCCAGCAGCTTAGCCCCCCGGGCAGGGAGGAACTACGAGCAGTACTTC,CASSLAPRAGRNYEQYF
TRBJ2-7,TRBV25-1,NA,TGTGCCAGCAGTGAAATCGGCGAGCAGTACTTC,CASSEIGEQYF
TRBJ1-1,TRBV11-2,NA,TGTGCCAGCAGCTTAGGGGCGATAACTGAAGCTTTCTTT,CASSLGAITEAFF
TRBJ1-2,TRBV2,TRBD1,TGTGCCAGCCCTGAGGTCGGGACAGGGGTATATGGCTACACCTTC,CASPEVGTGVYGYTF
TRBJ1-2,TRBV6-6,NA,TGTGCCAGCAGTTACTCCGACAGAAACTCCTATGGCTACACCTTC,CASSYSDRNSYGYTF
TRBJ2-7,TRBV28,TRBD2,TGTGCCAGCAGCCACCCCCCGCGGACTAGCGGGGCCCTCTCCTACGAGCAGTACTTC,CASSHPPRTSGALSYEQYF
TRBJ1-1,TRBV6-5,TRBD1,TGTGCCAGCGCCTCTCCAGGGACAGCCACTGAAGCTTTCTTT,CASASPGTATEAFF
TRBJ2-1,TRBV4-2,TRBD2,TGTGCCAGCAGCCCGAGGACTAGCGGGAGGGCTGGGAATGAGCAGTTCTTC,CASSPRTSGRAGNEQFF
TRBJ2-7,TRBV2,TRBD1,TGTGCCAGCAGTGAAGCAGAAGGACAGGGGGCCTACGAGCAGTACTTC,CASSEAEGQGAYEQYF
TRBJ2-2,TRBV6-1,TRBD2,TGTGCCAGCAGTGAAATGGCGGGAGGGTTCACCGGGGAGCTGTTTTTT,CASSEMAGGFTGELFF
TRBJ2-3,TRBV11-2,NA,TGTGCCAGCAGGGAGTGGGGCAGGGGCACAGATACGCAGTATTTT,CASREWGRGTDTQYF
TRBJ2-1,TRBV10-2,TRBD1,TGCGCCAGCAGTGAGTCGAGGGGGCACCCCACCAAGAATGAGCAGTTCTTC,CASSESRGHPTKNEQFF
TRBJ2-7,TRBV7-2,TRBD2,TGTGCCAGCAGCCCGGGACTAGCGGCCTACGAGCAGTACTTC,CASSPGLAAYEQYF
TRBJ2-1,TRBV6-4,TRBD2,TGTGCCAGCAGTGAAGGTAGCGGGCCCTACAATGAGCAGTTCTTC,CASSEGSGPYNEQFF
TRBJ1-2,TRBV27,TRBD1,TGTGCCAGCAGCACCGGTGGACAGGGGAGGACTAACTATGGCTACACCTTC,CASSTGGQGRTNYGYTF
TRBJ2-7,TRBV28,TRBD1,TGTGCCAGCAGCACTCCGGGACAGGGATCCTACGAGCAGTACTTC,CASSTPGQGSYEQYF
TRBJ2-3,TRBV5-1,TRBD1,TGCGCCAGCAGCTTCACCGGGACAGGGGGGACAGATACGCAGTATTTT,CASSFTGTGGTDTQYF
TRBJ1-1,TRBV28,NA,TGTGCCAGCAGCCCCGGAGGGAGCAGAACTGAAGCTTTCTTT,CASSPGGSRTEAFF
TRBJ1-2,TRBV6-5,TRBD1,TGTGCCAGCAGTTACTACGGAGGGCAGGGGGATGGCTACACCTTC,CASSYYGGQGDGYTF